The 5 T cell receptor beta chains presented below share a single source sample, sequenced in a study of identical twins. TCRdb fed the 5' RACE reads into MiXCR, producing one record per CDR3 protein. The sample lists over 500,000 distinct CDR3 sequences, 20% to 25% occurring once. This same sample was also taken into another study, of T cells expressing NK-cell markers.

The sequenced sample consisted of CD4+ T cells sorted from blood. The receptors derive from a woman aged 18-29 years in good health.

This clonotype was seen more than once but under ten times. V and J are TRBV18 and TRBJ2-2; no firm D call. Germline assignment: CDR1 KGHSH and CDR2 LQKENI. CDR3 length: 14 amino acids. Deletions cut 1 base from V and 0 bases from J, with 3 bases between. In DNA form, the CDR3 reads TGTGCCAGCTCACCACTTCCGAACACCGGGGAGCTGTTTTTT. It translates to CASSPLPNTGELFF.

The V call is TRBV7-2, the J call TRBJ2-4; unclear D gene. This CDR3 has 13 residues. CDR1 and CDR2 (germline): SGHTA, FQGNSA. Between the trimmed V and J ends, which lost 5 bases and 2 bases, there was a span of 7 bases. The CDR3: CASSRVTKNIQYF. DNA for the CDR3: TGTGCCAGCAGCCGAGTGACCAAAAACATTCAGTACTTC.

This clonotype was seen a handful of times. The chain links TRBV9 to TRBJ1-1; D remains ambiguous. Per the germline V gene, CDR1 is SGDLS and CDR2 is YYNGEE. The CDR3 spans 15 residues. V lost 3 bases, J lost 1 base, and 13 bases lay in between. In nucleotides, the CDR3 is TGTGCCAGCAGCGCCCCGGGCGGCCAGAACACTGAAGCTTTCTTT. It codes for CASSAPGGQNTEAFF.

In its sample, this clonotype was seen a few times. The CDR3 here is CASSLRAGGYTGELFF. DNA of the CDR3: TGTGCCAGCAGCTTAAGGGCGGGGGGATACACCGGGGAGCTGTTTTTT. The chain has TRBV5-6 and TRBJ2-2, with 8 bases fitting TRBD2. The CDR3 loop spans 16 amino acids. The junction had 6 bases not matched to a gene; V was cut back by 2 bases and J by 3 bases. From germline, CDR1 is SGHDT and CDR2 YYEEEE.

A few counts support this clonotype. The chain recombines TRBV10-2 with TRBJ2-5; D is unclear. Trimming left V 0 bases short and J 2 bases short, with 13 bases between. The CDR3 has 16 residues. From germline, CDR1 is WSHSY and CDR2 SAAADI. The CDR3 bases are TGCGCCAGCAGTGAGTCAGTTACACACCCGCAAGAGACCCAGTACTTC. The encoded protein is CASSESVTHPQETQYF.